Listed below are T cell receptor beta chains from one sample, sequenced in a study of cytomegalovirus exposure and HLA in healthy donors. Sequenced by immunoSEQ multiplex PCR; TCRdb stores in-frame clones only, minus some. This table lists 60,000 to 65,000 clones. The sequenced sample consisted of PBMCs. The source is a woman aged 18-29 years in good health and CMV-seronegative. Both conserved end residues are part of each CDR3. The D gene is left open where the match is weak.

v_gene	d_gene	j_gene	CDR3nt	CDR3aa
TRBV11-3	.	TRBJ2-7	TGTGCCAGCAGCTCGCGGGACAGTTACGAGCAGTACTTC	CASSSRDSYEQYF
TRBV4-2	TRBD2	TRBJ2-2	TGTGCCAGCAGCCAAGAGACGGGAGGTGCCGGGGAGCTGTTTTTT	CASSQETGGAGELFF
TRBV6-4	TRBD2	TRBJ2-1	TGTGCCAGCAGTGACTCGCGGGAGGGCATCAATGAGCAGTTCTTC	CASSDSREGINEQFF
TRBV5-6	TRBD2	TRBJ2-3	TGTGCCAGCAGCCCTACTAGCGGGAGGACCACAGATACGCAGTATTTT	CASSPTSGRTTDTQYF
TRBV7-9	.	TRBJ2-7	TGTGCCAGCAGCCCTAATAGCCAGGGGAAGTTCTACGAGCAGTACTTC	CASSPNSQGKFYEQYF
TRBV25-1	TRBD1	TRBJ2-6	TGTGCCAGCAGTGGGGAACAGGGGGTTGCATCCGGGGCCAACGTCCTGACTTTC	CASSGEQGVASGANVLTF
TRBV5-4	TRBD2	TRBJ2-7	TGTGCCAGCAGCCGCCTAGCGGGGGGCTCCTACGAGCAGTACTTC	CASSRLAGGSYEQYF
TRBV30	TRBD1	TRBJ1-2	TGTGCCTGGGGGGCCAGGGGGACGCCTTGGAACTATGGCTACACCTTC	CAWGARGTPWNYGYTF
TRBV4-2	TRBD1	TRBJ1-2	TGTGCCAGCAGCCTACCGGACAGGGAAAATGGCTACACCTTC	CASSLPDRENGYTF
TRBV5-1	.	TRBJ1-2	TGCGCCAGCAGCTTGGAAGACGGAGAATACACCTTC	CASSLEDGEYTF
TRBV5-1	.	TRBJ1-4	TGCGCCAGCAGCCTGAGCGTAGGGGATGAAAAACTGTTTTTT	CASSLSVGDEKLFF
TRBV18	.	TRBJ1-1	TGTGCCAGCTCCGCTGACAAGAACACTGAAGCTTTCTTT	CASSADKNTEAFF
TRBV19	TRBD1	TRBJ1-2	TGTGCCAGTAGTATACAGGAAAGCACAGGGGGCGGCTACACCTTC	CASSIQESTGGGYTF
TRBV4-1	TRBD1	TRBJ2-6	TGCGCCAGCAGCCAGCTAACAGGGGTCATCGCCAACGTCCTGACTTTC	CASSQLTGVIANVLTF
TRBV29-1	.	TRBJ1-2	TGCAGCGTTGAGCGCGCCCTGGGCAATTATGGCTACACCTTC	CSVERALGNYGYTF
TRBV29-1	TRBD1	TRBJ1-2	TGCAGCGTACAAATACAGGGGTACTATGGCTACACCTTC	CSVQIQGYYGYTF
TRBV28	TRBD1	TRBJ1-2	TGTGCCAGCAGTTTCTCGGACAGGGGTCTAGGATATGGCTACACCTTC	CASSFSDRGLGYGYTF
TRBV5-1	.	TRBJ2-3	TGCGCCAGCATGCTAGCGAGCCCCCCAGATACGCAGTATTTT	CASMLASPPDTQYF
TRBV27	TRBD2	TRBJ2-5	TGTGCCAGCAGGTTACTAGCGGGGCCGACAGAGACCCAGTACTTC	CASRLLAGPTETQYF